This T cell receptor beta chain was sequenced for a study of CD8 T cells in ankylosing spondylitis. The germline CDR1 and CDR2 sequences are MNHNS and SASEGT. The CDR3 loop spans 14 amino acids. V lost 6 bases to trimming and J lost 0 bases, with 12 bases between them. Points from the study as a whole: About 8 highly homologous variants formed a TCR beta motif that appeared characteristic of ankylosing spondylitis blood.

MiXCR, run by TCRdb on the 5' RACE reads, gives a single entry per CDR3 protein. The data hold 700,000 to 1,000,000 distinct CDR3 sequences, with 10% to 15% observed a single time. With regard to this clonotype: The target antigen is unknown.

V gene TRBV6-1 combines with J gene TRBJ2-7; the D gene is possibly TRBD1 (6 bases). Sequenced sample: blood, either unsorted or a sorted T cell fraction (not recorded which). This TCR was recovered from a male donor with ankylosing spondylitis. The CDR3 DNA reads TGTGCCAGCAGCAAGAGGGGGAGCTCCTACGAGCAGTACTTC. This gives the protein CASSKRGSSYEQYF.